The source of this T cell receptor beta chain is a study of TIL therapy for anti-PD-1-resistant metastatic lung cancer. About the study: Most patients had lung adenocarcinoma; a handful of tumors were EGFR-mutant, two ALK-rearranged; half smoked currently or formerly.

Sequencing used immunoSEQ v3. The method was immunoSEQ multiplex PCR; TCRdb's version includes in-frame clones alone and lacks a portion of them. The table includes about 50,000 clones, around 64% detected once. Per germline, CDR1 SGHTA and CDR2 FQGNSA. CDR3 size: 11 residues. Trimming removed 1 base from V and 3 bases from J, with 1 base in between. Specified time point: pre-treatment sample, taken before nivolumab and TIL therapy. Most excised metastases sampled were pleural nodules or supraclavicular lymph nodes. This sequence originates from a person aged 25 to 80 with non-small cell lung cancer. The specimen comprised tumor tissue, sampled at baseline. The chain uses TRBV7-2 and TRBJ2-7; D remains ambiguous. CDR3 DNA sequence: TGTGCCAGCAGCTTAGACTACGAGCAGTACTTC. Translation gives CASSLDYEQYF.